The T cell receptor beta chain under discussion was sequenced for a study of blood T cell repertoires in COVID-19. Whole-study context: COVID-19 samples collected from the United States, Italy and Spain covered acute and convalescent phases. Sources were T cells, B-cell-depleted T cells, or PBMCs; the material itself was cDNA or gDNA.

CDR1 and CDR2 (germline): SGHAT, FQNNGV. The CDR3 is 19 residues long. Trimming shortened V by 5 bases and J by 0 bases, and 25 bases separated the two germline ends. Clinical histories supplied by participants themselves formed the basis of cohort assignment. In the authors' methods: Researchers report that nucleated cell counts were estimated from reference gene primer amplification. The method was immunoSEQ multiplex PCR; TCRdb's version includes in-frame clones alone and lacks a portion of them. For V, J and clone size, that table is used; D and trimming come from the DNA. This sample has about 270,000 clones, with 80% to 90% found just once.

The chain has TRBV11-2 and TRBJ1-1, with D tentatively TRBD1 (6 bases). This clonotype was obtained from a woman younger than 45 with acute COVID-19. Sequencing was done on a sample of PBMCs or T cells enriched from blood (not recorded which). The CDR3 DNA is TGTGCCAGCAGCCCATGGAGGACAGAGATACATTACATGAACACTGAAGCTTTCTTT. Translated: CASSPWRTEIHYMNTEAFF.